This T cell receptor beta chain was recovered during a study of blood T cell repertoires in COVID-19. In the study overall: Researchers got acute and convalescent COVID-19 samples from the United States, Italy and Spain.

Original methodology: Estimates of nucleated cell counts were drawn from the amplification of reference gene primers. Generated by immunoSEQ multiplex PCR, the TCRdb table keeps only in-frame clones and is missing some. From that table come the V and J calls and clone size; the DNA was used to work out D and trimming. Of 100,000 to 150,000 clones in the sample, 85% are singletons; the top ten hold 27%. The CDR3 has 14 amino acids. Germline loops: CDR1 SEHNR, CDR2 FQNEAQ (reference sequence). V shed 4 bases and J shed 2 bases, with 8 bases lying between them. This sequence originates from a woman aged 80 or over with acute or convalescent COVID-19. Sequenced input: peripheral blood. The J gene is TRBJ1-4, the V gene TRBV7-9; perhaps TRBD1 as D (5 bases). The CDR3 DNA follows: TGTGCCAGCAGCTGGCAGGGCACTAATGAAAAACTGTTTTTT. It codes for CASSWQGTNEKLFF. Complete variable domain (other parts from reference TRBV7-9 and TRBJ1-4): DTGVSQNPRHKITKRGQNVTFRCDPISEHNRLYWYRQTLGQGPEFLTYFQNEAQLEKSRLLSDRFSAERPKGSFSTLEIQRTEQGDSAMYLCASSWQGTNEKLFFGSGTQLSVL.